The clone carrying this T cell receptor (beta chain) was counted only a few times. This record comes from a study of memory CD4+ T cells and cytomegalovirus serostatus. Study-wide context: Donors were healthy Belgian adults, fewer than ten CMV seropositive and some 24 seronegative.

Single viable CD3+CD4+CD8-CD45RO+ cells were sorted as the memory CD4+ T cells. CMV serostatus came from serum IgG against pp150, pp28, p38, p52. The CDR3 is 13 residues long. V was shortened by 2 bases and J by 5 bases, with 9 bases between the two germline ends. Germline V lookup: CDR1 MNHNS, CDR2 SASEGT. Assay: immunoSEQ multiplex PCR; the TCRdb copy retains only in-frame clones and omits some. Seen here are some 59,000 clones, 75% to 90% observed once, and the top ten hold roughly 0.95%. Sample: memory CD4+ T cells from blood. The chain couples TRBV6-1 to TRBJ2-5; the D is unclear. This TCR was recovered from an adult in good health and CMV-seronegative. Written as DNA, the CDR3 is TGTGCCAGCAGTGAATGGGCTGACGAGACCCAGTACTTC. As protein: CASSEWADETQYF.